This entry lists 17 T cell receptor beta chains sequenced from one sample in a study of blood T cell repertoires in COVID-19. Using immunoSEQ multiplex PCR, the repertoire was profiled, and TCRdb retains in-frame clones only, with some absent. The data show some 350,000 clones, with roughly 90% seen just once and about 7% held by the top ten. The sample consisted of peripheral blood. These receptors all stem from a woman in her 70s with COVID-19, enrolled during active disease.

This clone was recorded only once. The chain is built from TRBV2 and TRBJ1-2; TRBD1 agrees at 10 bases. Unmatched junction bases numbered 10, after V lost 0 bases and J lost 9 bases. CDR1 and CDR2 from the germline V gene are SNHLY and FYNNEI. The CDR3 is 16 amino acids. The CDR3 bases are TGTGCCAGCAGTGAAGCAGGGGGACAGGGGTACCGAAGCTACACCTTC. Translated, it gives CASSEAGGQGYRSYTF.

This clone has ten or more counts. This chain connects TRBV9 to TRBJ1-2; a possible D gene is TRBD1 (5 bases). The V end was cut by 4 bases, the J end by 1 base, with 17 bases between. This CDR3 is built from 16 residues. Germline V gene data show CDR1 as SGDLS and CDR2 as YYNGEE. CDR3 sequence (DNA): TGTGCCAGCAGCCCCTCGGGGGACGGGTTTAACTATGGCTACACCTTC. Encoded protein: CASSPSGDGFNYGYTF. Filled out from reference TRBV9 and TRBJ1-2, the complete variable domain reads DSGVTQTPKHLITATGQRVTLRCSPRSGDLSVYWYQQSLDQGLQFLIQYYNGEERAKGNILERFSAQQFPDLHSELNLSSLELGDSALYFCASSPSGDGFNYGYTFGSGTRLTVV.

The chain recombines TRBV6-2 or TRBV6-3 with TRBJ1-5, with D possibly being TRBD1 (5 bases). V lost 6 bases and J lost 0, with 15 bases in between. This CDR3 contains 16 residues. CDR1 and CDR2 (germline): MNHEY, SVGEGT. The DNA of the CDR3 is TGTGCCAGCAGGCCTTTGACAGTTTATAGCAATCAGCCCCAGCATTTT. As protein: CASRPLTVYSNQPQHF.

V gene TRBV5-1 combines with J gene TRBJ1-5, with 7 bases fitting TRBD1. This CDR3 comprises 16 residues. Trimming cost V 4 bases and J 2 bases; bases outside gene matches: 9. The germline CDR1 and CDR2 sequences are SGHRS and YFSETQ. The CDR3 loop reads CASSLTGQGGNQPQHF. CDR3 nucleotides: TGCGCCAGCAGCCTGACAGGGCAAGGGGGCAATCAGCCCCAGCATTTT.

This chain uses TRBV9 with TRBJ2-7; the D gene is possibly TRBD2 (5 bases). V was clipped by 3 bases and J by 5 bases, with 15 bases between them. The germline V gene encodes CDR1 SGDLS and CDR2 YYNGEE. The CDR3 is 14 amino acids. CDR3 in DNA: TGTGCCAGCAGCGGTGGACTTCATGTGGACGAGCAGTACTTC. It specifies CASSGGLHVDEQYF.

This chain uses TRBV18 with TRBJ1-6; TRBD1 matches at 10 bases. Germline V gives CDR1 KGHSH, CDR2 LQKENI. The CDR3 has 16 residues. With 2 bases clipped from V and 9 bases from J, the junction kept 7 bases outside the gene matches. The CDR3 DNA reads TGTGCCAGCTCACCAGACAGGGACAGGGGTAGTTCACCCCTCCACTTT. Its translation: CASSPDRDRGSSPLHF.

The rearrangement uses TRBV6-5 and TRBJ2-5; D gene unclear. Germline-derived CDR1 and CDR2 are MNHEY and SVGAGI. The CDR3 spans 14 residues. Trimming pared 5 bases from V and 2 bases from J, leaving 12 bases between. CDR3 loop: CASSQSVEQETQYF. The DNA of the CDR3 is TGTGCCAGCAGTCAAAGCGTGGAACAAGAGACCCAGTACTTC.

This chain joins TRBV4-1 and TRBJ2-7; a possible D gene is TRBD2 (5 bases). CDR3 length: 15 residues. V lost 3 bases, J lost 3 bases, and 15 bases lay in between. CDR1 is MGHRA, CDR2 YSYEKL, per germline. The CDR3 reads CASSQRATDRYEQYF. DNA for the CDR3: TGCGCCAGCAGCCAGCGGGCGACGGACCGCTACGAGCAGTACTTC.

The rearrangement uses TRBV6-5 and TRBJ1-1; tentatively, D is TRBD1 (5 bases). There are 13 residues in the CDR3. The germline V gene encodes CDR1 MNHEY and CDR2 SVGAGI. Trimming cost V 7 bases and J 0 bases, with 9 bases left between them. Here the CDR3 DNA reads TGTGCCAGCAACCAGGGCATGAACACTGAAGCTTTCTTT. It encodes CASNQGMNTEAFF.

The gene calls are TRBV3-1 (or the pseudogene TRBV3-2) and TRBJ1-5; 11 nucleotides align to TRBD1. Germline lookup yields CDR1 LGHDT and CDR2 YNNKEL (reference sequence). V shed 8 bases, J shed 5 bases, and the junction held 2 bases outside the gene matches. CDR3 length: 13 residues. CDR3 in amino acids: CASGQGADQPQHF. The CDR3 DNA follows: TGTGCCAGCGGACAGGGGGCGGATCAGCCCCAGCATTTT.

V gene TRBV5-4 combines with J gene TRBJ2-7; the match to TRBD1 covers 10 bases. CDR3 length equals 14 residues. V lost 5 bases and J lost 6; bases outside the gene matches: 8. The V gene's germline CDR1 is SGHNT and CDR2 YYREEE (reference sequence). The CDR3 DNA reads TGTGCCAGCAGTTTCGACAGGGGGCGAGGCGAGCAGTACTTC. Amino acids: CASSFDRGRGEQYF. Full variable domain (missing parts from reference TRBV5-4 and TRBJ2-7): ETGVTQSPTHLIKTRGQQVTLRCSSQSGHNTVSWYQQALGQGPQFIFQYYREEENGRGNFPPRFSGLQFPNYSSELNVNALELDDSALYLCASSFDRGRGEQYFGPGTRLTVT.

This rearrangement joins TRBV18 to TRBJ1-1; tentative D call: TRBD1 (6 bases). The CDR3 is 15 residues long. Between the trimmed V and J ends, which lost 3 bases and 5 bases, there was a span of 16 bases. Germline CDR1 reads KGHSH; CDR2 reads LQKENI. CDR3 nucleotides: TGTGCCAGCTCACCCAACGGGGGGCCGGGTACTGAAGCTTTCTTT. Encoded protein: CASSPNGGPGTEAFF. Full variable domain (rest looked up from reference TRBV18 and TRBJ1-1): NAGVMQNPRHLVRRRGQEARLRCSPMKGHSHVYWYRQLPEEGLKFMVYLQKENIIDESGMPKERFSAEFPKEGPSILRIQQVVRGDSAAYFCASSPNGGPGTEAFFGQGTRLTVV.

The CDR3 protein is CASSFGTGVAGELFF. CDR3 DNA: TGTGCCAGCAGCTTCGGGACAGGGGTGGCCGGGGAGCTGTTTTTT. J is TRBJ2-2 and V is TRBV13; 10 bases align to TRBD1. V shed 3 bases and J 6 bases; nucleotides not matched to a gene: 4. The CDR3 has 15 residues. Germline values: CDR1 PRHDT, CDR2 FYEKMQ (reference sequence).

The V gene is TRBV11-2, the J gene TRBJ1-1; TRBD1 agrees at 10 bases. V gave up 5 bases and J gave up 9 bases; unmatched junction bases: 12. The germline V gene encodes CDR1 SGHAT and CDR2 FQNNGV. The CDR3 runs to 15 residues. This chain's CDR3 is CASSPKTGQGGQAFF. DNA for the CDR3: TGTGCCAGCAGCCCAAAGACCGGACAGGGGGGGCAAGCTTTCTTT. Variable domain in full (rest from reference TRBV11-2 and TRBJ1-1): EAGVAQSPRYKIIEKRQSVAFWCNPISGHATLYWYQQILGQGPKLLIQFQNNGVVDDSQLPKDRFSAERLKGVDSTLKIQPAKLEDSAVYLCASSPKTGQGGQAFFGQGTRLTVV.

This chain uses TRBV7-9 with TRBJ1-1; D is undetermined. Trimming took 1 base from V and 0 from J, leaving 12 bases between them. From germline, CDR1 is SEHNR and CDR2 FQNEAQ (reference sequence). The CDR3 loop spans 16 amino acids. DNA of the CDR3: TGTGCCAGCAGCTTAGACCCAGGTTCTATGAACACTGAAGCTTTCTTT. This codes for CASSLDPGSMNTEAFF.

This rearrangement joins TRBV6-6 to TRBJ2-3; the match to TRBD2 covers 9 bases. V lost 7 bases and J lost 5; bases outside the gene matches: 7. This CDR3 comprises 14 residues. Germline V gene data show CDR1 as MNHNY and CDR2 as SVGAGI (reference sequence). CDR3 loop: CASNRGGALDTQYF. The CDR3 DNA sequence: TGTGCCAGCAATCGCGGGGGGGCCTTAGATACGCAGTATTTT.

The gene calls are TRBV7-9 and TRBJ1-1, with D unclear. This CDR3 is 18 amino acids long. From germline, CDR1 is SEHNR and CDR2 FQNEAQ (reference sequence). V was pared by 3 bases and J by 1 base, with 21 bases between. The CDR3 protein is CASSFSALGIEKNTEAFF. The CDR3 nucleotides are TGTGCCAGCAGCTTTTCTGCATTGGGCATAGAAAAGAACACTGAAGCTTTCTTT.